A selection of T cell receptor beta chains follows, all from one sample in a study of shared clonotypes between healthy human individuals. The protocol was immunoSEQ multiplex PCR, while the TCRdb copy is restricted to in-frame clones and leaves out a portion. Of 2.3 million or so clones listed, roughly 93% are singletons. The sample was naive CD4+ T cells from PBMCs. Every receptor here comes from a man aged 18 to 30 in good health. Some clones in this sample may be carry-over from other donors' samples. Each CDR3 is given with its conserved first and last residue. A D gene is named only where the DNA matches it firmly. A row's size may be missing; if present it is once, few, many or a size class.

clone_size,d_call,v_call,j_call,cdr3_nt,cdr3_aa
.,TRBD2,TRBV7-3,TRBJ2-1,TGTGCCAGCAGCGGGAGGGCGGTGTCCTACAATGAGCAGTTCTTC,CASSGRAVSYNEQFF
.,.,TRBV19,TRBJ1-5,TGTGCCAGTAGTATTTCCGGGGGAGGTCAGCCCCAGCATTTT,CASSISGGGQPQHF
.,.,TRBV11-2,TRBJ2-3,TGTGCCAGCAGCTTATATCCCAGGTCCTTGCTCAGGGATACGCAGTATTTT,CASSLYPRSLLRDTQYF
.,TRBD1,TRBV10-3,TRBJ1-2,TGTGCCATCAACGGACAGGGCTCGGGCTACACCTTC,CAINGQGSGYTF
once,TRBD1,TRBV28,TRBJ2-7,TGTGCCAGCAGATCCGGGACAGGGGTCAACGAGCAGTACTTC,CASRSGTGVNEQYF
.,TRBD2,TRBV5-1,TRBJ2-1,TGCGCCAGCAGCTCTACCGGGACTAGCGGGGTGAGGGGAGGGTACAATGAGCAGTTCTTC,CASSSTGTSGVRGGYNEQFF
.,.,TRBV5-1,TRBJ1-5,TGCGCCAGCAGCCCCGCCGGTGGGCAGAACAATCAGCCCCAGCATTTT,CASSPAGGQNNQPQHF
.,.,TRBV6-6,TRBJ2-1,TGTGCCAGCAGCGACCCTTGGGGCGATGAGCAGTTCTTC,CASSDPWGDEQFF
.,TRBD2,TRBV27,TRBJ2-3,TGTGCCAGCAGTTCCGCTAGCGGGAGGGTGAGAACAGATACGCAGTATTTT,CASSSASGRVRTDTQYF
.,.,TRBV7-9,TRBJ2-7,TGTGCCAGCACCAGTGGGAGCTCCTACGAGCAGTACTTC,CASTSGSSYEQYF
.,.,TRBV5-6,TRBJ1-5,TGTGCCAGCAGCTTGAGGGCGGTGAATCAGCCCCAGCATTTT,CASSLRAVNQPQHF
.,.,TRBV10-3,TRBJ1-1,TGTGCCATCACTACGACTAAGATGAACACTGAAGCTTTCTTT,CAITTTKMNTEAFF
.,.,TRBV11-3,TRBJ2-5,TGTGCCAGCAGCTTAGGTTCCTTGAGGGAGGAGACCCAGTACTTC,CASSLGSLREETQYF
.,.,TRBV6-4,TRBJ2-7,TGTGCCAGCAGTGTCTCGACCGGAGCCGAGCAGTACTTC,CASSVSTGAEQYF
few,.,TRBV6-5,TRBJ1-2,TGTGCCACCCGGGGTATGGATGGCTACACCTTC,CATRGMDGYTF
.,.,TRBV30,TRBJ2-2,TGTGCCTGGAGTAGACCGGAGAACACCGGGGAGCTGTTTTTT,CAWSRPENTGELFF
.,.,TRBV28,TRBJ2-4,TGTGCCAGCAGTTCTGTTTACCTAGCCAAAAACATTCAGTACTTC,CASSSVYLAKNIQYF
.,TRBD1,TRBV6-5,TRBJ2-7,TGTGCCAGCAGCCCGGGACAGCACTCCTACGAGCAGTACTTC,CASSPGQHSYEQYF
.,.,TRBV4-1,TRBJ2-1,TGCGCCAGCAGCCCCCTGGGAGAAGATGAGCAGTTCTTC,CASSPLGEDEQFF
.,TRBD1,TRBV7-9,TRBJ1-4,TGTGCCAGCAGCTTAATGGGGACAGTTAATGAAAAACTGTTTTTT,CASSLMGTVNEKLFF
.,.,TRBV9,TRBJ2-6,TGTGCCAGCAGCCGACAGGTTCCCTCTGGGGCCAACGTCCTGACTTTC,CASSRQVPSGANVLTF
.,TRBD2,TRBV5-8,TRBJ2-1,TGTGCCAGCAGCTTCCACCGGGTCGGGAGCGGGAGCTCCTACAATGAGCAGTTCTTC,CASSFHRVGSGSSYNEQFF
few,TRBD1,TRBV18,TRBJ1-2,TGTGCCAGCTCACCACGAACAGGGGGAGAGAATGGCTACACCTTC,CASSPRTGGENGYTF
.,.,TRBV6-5,TRBJ2-3,TGTGCCACAAAGGGCCTCAGCGAGGGGAATACGCAGTATTTT,CATKGLSEGNTQYF